The 18 T cell receptor beta chains below all came from one sample that was sequenced in a study of T cells in Graves' hyperthyroidism and ophthalmopathy. Amplification of TCR beta CDR3 regions used RNA as the template. HTBI primers drove first-round RT-PCR of the TCR CDR3. TCRdb re-called the multiplex PCR reads with MiXCR, one entry per CDR3 protein. In the table there are some 620,000 distinct CDR3 sequences, around 15% of which are singletons. The sequencing input was blood. These receptors came from a woman in her 30s with Graves' hyperthyroidism.

This clonotype occurred a few times. The CDR3 region is CASSYTINEQYF. The CDR3 DNA is TGTGCCAGCAGCTACACGATTAACGAGCAGTACTTC. The chain is built from TRBV3-1 and TRBJ2-7; D unclear. The ends were cut back, 5 bases at V and 5 bases at J, with 10 bases in the middle. The length of the CDR3 is 12 residues. CDR1 and CDR2 (germline): LGHDT, YNNKEL (reference sequence).

This clonotype was seen many times. V and J are TRBV27 and TRBJ2-2; D is possibly TRBD2 (6 bases). From germline, CDR1 is MNHEY and CDR2 SMNVEV (reference sequence). Trimming cost V 10 bases and J 6 bases, with 12 bases left between them. CDR3 length: 12 amino acids. The CDR3 DNA is TGTGCCACTACGGAGGGATCCGGGGAGCTGTTTTTT. It specifies CATTEGSGELFF.

This clonotype was seen a few times. The V call is TRBV5-4, the J call TRBJ2-1; possible D gene TRBD2, 5 bases. The V gene lost 1 base and the J gene lost 7 bases, with 15 bases spanning the gap. CDR1 and CDR2 (germline): SGHNT, YYREEE (reference sequence). The CDR3 is 15 amino acids. The chain's CDR3 is CASSLRLAKGNEQFF. As DNA, the CDR3 is TGTGCCAGCAGCTTGCGGCTAGCAAAAGGGAATGAGCAGTTCTTC.

This clonotype was recorded many times. The chain uses TRBV2 and TRBJ2-5, with 10 bases fitting TRBD2. The J segment lost 3 bases and the V segment lost 4 bases, leaving 5 bases of the junction unmatched. CDR3 size: 15 residues. Germline values: CDR1 SNHLY, CDR2 FYNNEI. The CDR3 is CASSVLAGVKETQYF. The CDR3 DNA sequence: TGTGCCAGCAGTGTTCTAGCGGGAGTGAAAGAGACCCAGTACTTC.

J is TRBJ2-7 and V is TRBV29-1, with 9 bases lining up with TRBD1. The germline gives CDR1 SQVTM, CDR2 ANQGSEA. CDR3 size: 16 residues. The junction had 9 bases not matched to a gene; V was cut back by 0 bases and J by 3 bases. CDR3 DNA: TGCAGCGTTGAAGATCGGGGACAGGGTTTGGTCTACGAGCAGTACTTC. This codes for CSVEDRGQGLVYEQYF.

This clonotype has ten or more counts. This chain's CDR3 is CASRSSGRGYEQYF. DNA of the CDR3: TGTGCCAGCAGGTCTAGCGGGAGAGGTTACGAGCAGTACTTC. V is TRBV3-1 and J is TRBJ2-7; 10 bases line up with TRBD2. J gave up 4 bases and V 6 bases, and 6 bases lay outside the gene matches. The CDR3 length is 14 residues. CDR1 and CDR2 from the germline V gene are LGHDT and YNNKEL (reference sequence).

This clonotype occurred many times. The chain joins TRBV12-3 or TRBV12-4 to TRBJ2-7, with a weak D call TRBD2 (7 bases). V was clipped by 5 bases and J by 5 bases, with 16 bases between them. This CDR3 region has 14 residues. Written as DNA, the CDR3 is TGTGCCAGCAGTCCCGCGGGGGCGAGTCACGAGCAGTACTTC. Amino acid sequence: CASSPAGASHEQYF.

This clonotype was counted ten times or more. The CDR3 bases are TGTGCCAGCAGCGTTAGGGACGGGAACACTGAAGCTTTCTTT. Protein sequence: CASSVRDGNTEAFF. The gene calls are TRBV6-1 and TRBJ1-1, with a possible D match to TRBD1 (5 bases). The CDR3 loop spans 14 amino acids. The V and J ends lost 6 bases and 1 base respectively, with 12 bases between them. Germline V lookup: CDR1 MNHNS, CDR2 SASEGT.

The J gene is TRBJ2-2, the V gene TRBV13, with D maybe TRBD2 (6 bases). The V and J ends lost 5 bases and 0 bases respectively, with 13 bases between them. The germline gives CDR1 PRHDT, CDR2 FYEKMQ (reference sequence). The CDR3 spans 16 residues. CDR3 residues: CASSPISGANTGELFF. Written as DNA, the CDR3 is TGTGCCAGCAGCCCCATTTCGGGGGCGAACACCGGGGAGCTGTTTTTT.

This clonotype was picked up many times. The CDR3 DNA reads as TGTGCCAGCAGTAGGCGGGGGACCCGAGGGGAGACCCAGTACTTC. This gives the protein CASSRRGTRGETQYF. J is TRBJ2-5 and V is TRBV2; 7 bases match TRBD2. Trimming cost V 5 bases and J 5 bases; bases outside gene matches: 11. From germline, CDR1 is SNHLY and CDR2 FYNNEI. The length of the CDR3 is 15 residues.

This clonotype was observed many times. This sequence joins TRBV7-2 and TRBJ1-5, with TRBD1 identical over 12 bases. CDR3 length equals 18 residues. The V segment lost 1 base and the J segment 4 bases; nucleotides outside the gene matches: 8. Germline V gives CDR1 SGHTA, CDR2 FQGNSA. The CDR3 sequence is CASSLVPGQGARNQPQHF. CDR3 nucleotide sequence: TGTGCCAGCAGCTTAGTCCCGGGACAGGGGGCGCGGAATCAGCCCCAGCATTTT.

The V and J genes are TRBV29-1 and TRBJ2-7; D uncertain. The CDR3 sequence is 10 residues long. With 5 bases removed from V and 5 bases from J, the gap between germline ends came to 7 bases. Germline V lookup: CDR1 SQVTM, CDR2 ANQGSEA. CDR3 DNA: TGCAGCGTTTTCACCCACGAGCAGTACTTC. Translating it yields CSVFTHEQYF.

The CDR3 coding sequence is TGCGCCAGCAGCTTGGTAAGCGCTAGCGGGAATGAGGTCTACGAGCAGTACTTC. Translating it yields CASSLVSASGNEVYEQYF. This rearrangement joins TRBV5-1 to TRBJ2-7, with 9 bases aligning to TRBD2. The V and J ends lost 0 bases and 3 bases, in that order; junction bases with no gene match: 13. The CDR3 length is 18 residues. CDR1 and CDR2 (germline): SGHRS, YFSETQ. The full variable domain, in which reference TRBV5-1 and TRBJ2-7 provide the parts outside the CDR3, is KAGVTQTPRYLIKTRGQQVTLSCSPISGHRSVSWYQQTPGQGLQFLFEYFSETQRNKGNFPGRFSGRQFSNSRSEMNVSTLELGDSALYLCASSLVSASGNEVYEQYFGPGTRLTVT.

This chain uses TRBV18 with TRBJ1-2; 10 bases are a match to TRBD1. This CDR3 has 17 amino acids. The V gene end was trimmed by 1 base and the J gene end by 2 bases; junction bases not matched to a gene: 7. Germline V CDR1 and CDR2: KGHSH, LQKENI. The CDR3 spells CASSPRDRGLPNYGYTF. The CDR3 bases are TGTGCCAGCTCACCACGGGACAGGGGCCTACCCAACTATGGCTACACCTTC.

This clonotype showed up many times. The chain links TRBV6-5 to TRBJ1-5, with D unresolved. The CDR3 spans 13 residues. Between the trimmed V and J ends, which lost 2 bases and 9 bases, there was a span of 11 bases. Per germline, CDR1 MNHEY and CDR2 SVGAGI. CDR3 in DNA: TGTGCCAGCAGTTACGTAATTTCAGGGCCCCAGCATTTT. This encodes CASSYVISGPQHF.

This chain connects TRBV9 to TRBJ2-7, with D unresolved. Trimming took off 0 bases at V and 0 bases at J, with 10 bases between the two ends. The germline V gene has CDR1 SGDLS and CDR2 YYNGEE. The CDR3 runs 15 residues. CDR3 in DNA: TGTGCCAGCAGCGTAGGGTCTCGAGTCTCCTACGAGCAGTACTTC. Translated: CASSVGSRVSYEQYF.

The chain couples TRBV2 to TRBJ2-5; D might be TRBD1 (7 bases). The ends were cut back, 6 bases at V and 0 bases at J, with 17 bases in the middle. CDR3 length: 16 residues. Germline lookup yields CDR1 SNHLY and CDR2 FYNNEI. The CDR3 region is CASSGRGDTNQETQYF. The CDR3 bases are TGTGCCAGCAGCGGCAGGGGGGACACCAACCAAGAGACCCAGTACTTC.

Details on this clonotype: This may be a read error, as it is one base from a much larger clone. The chain recombines TRBV12-3 or TRBV12-4 with TRBJ2-3; D may be TRBD2 (6 bases). Deletions cut 6 bases from V and 2 bases from J, with 15 bases between. This CDR3 contains 15 residues. CDR3 coding DNA: TGTGCCAGCAGACCGGGAGAATTCCACACAGATACGCAGTATTTT. It codes for CASRPGEFHTDTQYF.